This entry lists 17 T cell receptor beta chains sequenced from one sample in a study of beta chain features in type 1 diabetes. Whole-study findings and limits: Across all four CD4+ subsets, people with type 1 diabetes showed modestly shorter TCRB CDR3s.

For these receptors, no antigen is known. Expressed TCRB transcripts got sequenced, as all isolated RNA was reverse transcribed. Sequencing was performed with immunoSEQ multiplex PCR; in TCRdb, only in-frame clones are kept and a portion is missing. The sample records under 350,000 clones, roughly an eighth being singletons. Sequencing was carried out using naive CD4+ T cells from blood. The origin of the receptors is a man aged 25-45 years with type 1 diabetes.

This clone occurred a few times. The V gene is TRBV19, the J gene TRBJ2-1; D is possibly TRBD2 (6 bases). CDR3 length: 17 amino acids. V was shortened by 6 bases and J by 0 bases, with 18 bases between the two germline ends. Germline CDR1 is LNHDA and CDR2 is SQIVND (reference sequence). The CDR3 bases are TGTGCCAGTAGCTCGGAGGACTACCGGAGCTCCTACAATGAGCAGTTCTTC. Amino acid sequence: CASSSEDYRSSYNEQFF.

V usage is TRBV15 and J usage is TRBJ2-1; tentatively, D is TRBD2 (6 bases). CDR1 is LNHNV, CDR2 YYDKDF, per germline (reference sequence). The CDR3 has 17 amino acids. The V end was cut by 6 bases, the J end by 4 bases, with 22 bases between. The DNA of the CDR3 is TGTGCCACCAGAGTACCTATTCTAGCGCGGGGTTACAATGAGCAGTTCTTC. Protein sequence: CATRVPILARGYNEQFF.

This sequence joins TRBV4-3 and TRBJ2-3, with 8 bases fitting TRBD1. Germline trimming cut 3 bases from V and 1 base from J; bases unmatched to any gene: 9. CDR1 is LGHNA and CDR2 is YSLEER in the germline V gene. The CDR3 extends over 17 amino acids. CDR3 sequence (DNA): TGCGCCAGCAGCCACCAAACCGGGACAGGTGGCACAGATACGCAGTATTTT. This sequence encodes CASSHQTGTGGTDTQYF.

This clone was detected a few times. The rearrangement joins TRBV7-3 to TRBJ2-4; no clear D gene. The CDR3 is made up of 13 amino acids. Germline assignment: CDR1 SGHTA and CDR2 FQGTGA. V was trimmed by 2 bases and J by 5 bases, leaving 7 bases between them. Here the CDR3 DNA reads TGTGCCAGCAGCTTAGGGCACGAAAACATTCAGTACTTC. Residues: CASSLGHENIQYF. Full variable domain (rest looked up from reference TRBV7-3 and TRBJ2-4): GAGVSQTPSNKVTEKGKYVELRCDPISGHTALYWYRQSLGQGPEFLIYFQGTGAADDSGLPNDRFFAVRPEGSVSTLKIQRTERGDSAVYLCASSLGHENIQYFGAGTRLSVL.

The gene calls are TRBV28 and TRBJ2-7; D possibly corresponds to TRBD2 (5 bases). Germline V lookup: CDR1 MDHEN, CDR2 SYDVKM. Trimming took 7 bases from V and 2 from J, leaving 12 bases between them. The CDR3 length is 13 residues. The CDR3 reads CASNSPGTYEQYF. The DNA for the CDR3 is TGTGCCAGCAACTCCCCGGGGACCTACGAGCAGTACTTC.

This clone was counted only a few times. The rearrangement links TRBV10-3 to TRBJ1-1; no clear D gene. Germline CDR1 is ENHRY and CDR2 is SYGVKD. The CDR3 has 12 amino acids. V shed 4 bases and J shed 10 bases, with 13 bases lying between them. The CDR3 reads CAISVEGVGAFF. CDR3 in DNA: TGTGCCATCAGTGTCGAGGGTGTCGGAGCTTTCTTT.

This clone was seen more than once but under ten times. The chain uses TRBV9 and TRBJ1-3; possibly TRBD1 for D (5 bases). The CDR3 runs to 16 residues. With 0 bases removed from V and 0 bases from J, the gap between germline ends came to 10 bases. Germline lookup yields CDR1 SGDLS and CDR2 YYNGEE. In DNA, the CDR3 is TGTGCCAGCAGCGTAGAGCACAGGAGCTCTGGAAACACCATATATTTT. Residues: CASSVEHRSSGNTIYF.

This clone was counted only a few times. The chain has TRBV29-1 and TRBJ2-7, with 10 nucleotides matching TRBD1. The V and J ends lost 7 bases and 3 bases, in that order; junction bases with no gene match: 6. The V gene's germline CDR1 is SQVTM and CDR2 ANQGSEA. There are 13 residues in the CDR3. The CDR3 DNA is TGCAGCGCCCGGGACAGGGGTGGCTACGAGCAGTACTTC. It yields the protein CSARDRGGYEQYF.

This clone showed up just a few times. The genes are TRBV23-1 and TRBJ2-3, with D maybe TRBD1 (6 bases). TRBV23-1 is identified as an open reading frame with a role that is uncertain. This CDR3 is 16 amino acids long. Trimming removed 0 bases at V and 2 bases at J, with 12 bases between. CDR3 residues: CASSQSDSSNTDTQYF. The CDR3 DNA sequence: TGCGCCAGCAGTCAATCGGACAGCTCTAACACAGATACGCAGTATTTT.

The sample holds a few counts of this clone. CDR3 loop: CASSLASFPGTVPYEQYF. In DNA form, the CDR3 reads TGTGCCAGCAGCTTAGCGTCTTTTCCGGGGACTGTTCCCTACGAGCAGTACTTC. The V call is TRBV7-2, the J call TRBJ2-7, with D tentatively TRBD2 (6 bases). Germline lookup yields CDR1 SGHTA and CDR2 FQGNSA. The CDR3 sequence is 18 residues long. V lost 0 bases and J lost 2, with 20 bases in between.

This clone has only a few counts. The CDR3 is CASSGPDSYEQYF. The CDR3 bases are TGCGCCAGCAGCGGGCCTGACTCCTACGAGCAGTACTTC. The rearrangement links TRBV5-1 to TRBJ2-7; D call uncertain. Trimming left V 4 bases short and J 0 bases short, with 8 bases between. Germline CDR1 SGHRS, CDR2 YFSETQ. The CDR3 consists of 13 residues.

In nucleotides, the CDR3 is TGCGCCAGCAGCCCCTTCCCACCTACCTACGAGCAGTACTTC. It is translated as CASSPFPPTYEQYF. The chain links TRBV5-1 to TRBJ2-7; D gene unclear. The CDR3 consists of 14 residues. The V end was cut by 4 bases, the J end by 2 bases, with 13 bases between. Germline-derived CDR1 and CDR2 are SGHRS and YFSETQ.

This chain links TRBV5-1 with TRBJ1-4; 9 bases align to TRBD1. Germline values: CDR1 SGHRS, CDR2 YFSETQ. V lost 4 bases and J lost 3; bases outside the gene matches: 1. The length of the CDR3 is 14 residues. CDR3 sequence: CASSRTGANEKLFF. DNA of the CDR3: TGCGCCAGCAGCAGGACAGGGGCTAATGAAAAACTGTTTTTT.

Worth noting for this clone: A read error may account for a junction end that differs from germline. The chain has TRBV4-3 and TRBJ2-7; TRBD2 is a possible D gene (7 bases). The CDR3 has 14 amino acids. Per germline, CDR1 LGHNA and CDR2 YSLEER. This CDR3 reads CASSQDLGGHGPNF. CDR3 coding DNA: TGCGCCAGCAGCCAAGATCTGGGGGGGCATGGGCCGAACTTC.

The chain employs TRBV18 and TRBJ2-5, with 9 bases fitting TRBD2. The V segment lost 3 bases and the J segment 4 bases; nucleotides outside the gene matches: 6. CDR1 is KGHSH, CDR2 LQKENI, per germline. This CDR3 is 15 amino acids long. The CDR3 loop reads CASSPRTSEGETQYF. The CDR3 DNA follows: TGTGCCAGCTCACCCCGGACTAGCGAGGGAGAGACCCAGTACTTC.

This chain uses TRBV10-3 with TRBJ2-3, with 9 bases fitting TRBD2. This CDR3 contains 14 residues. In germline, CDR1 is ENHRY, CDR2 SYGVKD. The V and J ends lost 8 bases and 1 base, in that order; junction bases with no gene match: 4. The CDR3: CAICPSGGTDTQYF. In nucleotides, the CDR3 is TGTGCCATCTGTCCTAGCGGGGGCACAGATACGCAGTATTTT.

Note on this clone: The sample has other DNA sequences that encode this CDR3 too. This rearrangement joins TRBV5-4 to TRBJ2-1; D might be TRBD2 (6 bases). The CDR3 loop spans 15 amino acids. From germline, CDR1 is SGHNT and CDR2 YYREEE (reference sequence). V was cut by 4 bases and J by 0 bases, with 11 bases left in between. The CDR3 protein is CASSRSGSSYNEQFF. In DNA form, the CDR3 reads TGTGCCAGCAGCCGTAGCGGAAGCTCCTACAATGAGCAGTTCTTC.